The 32 T cell receptor beta chains presented below share a single source sample, sequenced in a study of cytomegalovirus exposure and HLA in healthy donors. The PCR had 60 Vbeta and 13 Jbeta primers. Libraries were prepared by immunoSEQ multiplex PCR; TCRdb keeps only in-frame clonotypes and omits some of them. The data show under 65,000 clones, and the top ten clones hold approximately 4%. The sequenced material came from PBMCs. Receptors originate from a woman between 18 and 30 years old in good health and CMV-seronegative.

The chain links TRBV9 to TRBJ2-3; D is undetermined. Per the germline V gene, CDR1 is SGDLS and CDR2 is YYNGEE. Trimming removed 2 bases at V and 2 bases at J, with 9 bases between. The CDR3 has 14 amino acids. CDR3 amino acids: CASSVGRTTDTQYF. As DNA, the CDR3 is TGTGCCAGCAGCGTGGGCAGAACCACAGATACGCAGTATTTT.

The rearrangement joins TRBV19 to TRBJ2-7, with 9 bases aligning to TRBD1. Germline V gene lookup returns CDR1 LNHDA and CDR2 SQIVND (reference sequence). CDR3 length: 14 amino acids. The V segment lost 4 bases and the J segment 4 bases; nucleotides outside the gene matches: 5. The CDR3 DNA is TGTGCCAGTAGTACACAGGGGGCGCGGTACGAGCAGTACTTC. It specifies CASSTQGARYEQYF.

This sequence joins TRBV4-1 and TRBJ1-3; possibly TRBD1 for D (5 bases). The germline V gene has CDR1 MGHRA and CDR2 YSYEKL. This CDR3 is 15 amino acids long. V lost 3 bases, J lost 4 bases, and 13 bases lay in between. The CDR3 DNA follows: TGCGCCAGCAGCCAGGGGGGAGGGAGGGGAAACACCATATATTTT. Its translation: CASSQGGGRGNTIYF.

CDR3 sequence: CASSGSGVYYNSPLHF. CDR3 bases: TGCGCCAGCAGTGGATCAGGGGTTTACTATAATTCACCCCTCCACTTT. This chain joins TRBV10-1 and TRBJ1-6; weak D call: TRBD1 (6 bases). Germline assignment: CDR1 WNHNN and CDR2 SYGVQD (reference sequence). The CDR3 is made up of 16 amino acids. V was trimmed by 4 bases and J by 3 bases, leaving 13 bases between them.

The rearrangement links TRBV2 to TRBJ2-6; 8 bases fit TRBD1. With 4 bases clipped from V and 0 bases from J, the junction kept 5 bases outside the gene matches. From germline, CDR1 is SNHLY and CDR2 FYNNEI. The CDR3 consists of 17 residues. The CDR3 region is CASSGRTGTSGANVLTF. The DNA of the CDR3 is TGTGCCAGCAGTGGAAGGACAGGGACCTCTGGGGCCAACGTCCTGACTTTC.

This rearrangement joins TRBV6-1 to TRBJ2-3; 11 bases are a match to TRBD2. The germline V gene has CDR1 MNHNS and CDR2 SASEGT. Trimming cost V 3 bases and J 3 bases; bases outside gene matches: 8. This CDR3 region has 17 residues. The CDR3 region is CASSEGKTSGETDTQYF. For the CDR3, the DNA is TGTGCCAGCAGTGAGGGGAAGACTAGCGGGGAAACAGATACGCAGTATTTT.

The genes are TRBV6-4 and TRBJ2-3; weak D call: TRBD1 (6 bases). From germline, CDR1 is MRHNA and CDR2 SNTAGT. Trimming stripped 1 base from V and 4 bases from J, with 12 bases between. CDR3 length equals 15 residues. The CDR3 region has the DNA TGTGCCAGCAGTGACTTGGGCAGGGGTCCAGATACGCAGTATTTT. As protein: CASSDLGRGPDTQYF.

A remark on this clone: This CDR3 is also generated by other DNA sequences in the sample. This chain links TRBV5-1 with TRBJ2-5; 10 positions match TRBD2. Trimming at V came to 0 bases and at J to 2 bases, leaving 4 bases not matched to a gene. The CDR3 spans 16 residues. Germline-derived CDR1 and CDR2 are SGHRS and YFSETQ. The CDR3 loop is CASSLGLAGEQETQYF. CDR3 DNA: TGCGCCAGCAGCTTGGGGCTAGCGGGGGAACAAGAGACCCAGTACTTC.

The gene calls are TRBV27 and TRBJ1-5, with TRBD1 identical over 9 bases. V lost 5 bases, J lost 1 base, and 9 bases stayed unmatched. Germline-derived CDR1 and CDR2 are MNHEY and SMNVEV (reference sequence). This CDR3 has 17 residues. The CDR3 DNA reads as TGTGCCAGCAGTCGAGATCGGACAGGGGCGAGCAATCAGCCCCAGCATTTT. It is translated as CASSRDRTGASNQPQHF.

The chain's CDR3 is CASSQERTGGGYEQYF. The CDR3 DNA sequence: TGCGCCAGCAGCCAAGAAAGGACAGGGGGCGGGTACGAGCAGTACTTC. This chain uses TRBV4-1 with TRBJ2-7; 11 bases agree with TRBD1. After removal of 0 bases from V and 4 bases from J, the junction contained 5 bases not matched to a gene. This CDR3 has 16 amino acids. Looked up from germline, CDR1 is MGHRA and CDR2 is YSYEKL.

As to this clone: One end of the junction fails to match germline, which may point to a read error. This rearrangement joins TRBV18 to TRBJ2-6; TRBD2 agrees at 15 bases. This CDR3 contains 20 residues. Germline V gene data show CDR1 as KGHSH and CDR2 as LQKENI. The CDR3 nucleotides are TGTGCCAGCTCTCCACAGGGACTAGCGGGAGGACGCTCTGGGGCCAACGTCCTGACTTTC. Its protein is CASSPQGLAGGRSGANVLTF.

In DNA, the CDR3 is TGTGCCAGCAGTCCTTTAGCGGGAGGGGAGCAGTACTTC. As protein: CASSPLAGGEQYF. This rearrangement joins TRBV6-5 to TRBJ2-5; 11 bases match TRBD2. This CDR3 comprises 13 residues. V shed 5 bases, J shed 11 bases, and the junction held 7 bases outside the gene matches. The germline V gene has CDR1 MNHEY and CDR2 SVGAGI.

The J gene is TRBJ2-1, the V gene TRBV25-1, with 7 bases that match TRBD2. V lost 7 bases and J lost 4; bases outside the gene matches: 13. This CDR3 has 16 residues. Germline V lookup: CDR1 MGHDK, CDR2 SYGVNS. The CDR3: CASIKDGEGGYNEQFF. Written as DNA, the CDR3 is TGTGCCAGCATAAAGGACGGGGAGGGCGGATACAATGAGCAGTTCTTC. The whole variable domain, filled in from reference TRBV25-1 and TRBJ2-1, reads EADIYQTPRYLVIGTGKKITLECSQTMGHDKMYWYQQDPGMELHLIHYSYGVNSTEKGDLSSESTVSRIRTEHFPLTLESARPSHTSQYLCASIKDGEGGYNEQFFGPGTRLTVL.

The chain joins TRBV14 to TRBJ1-1; weak D call: TRBD1 (5 bases). Per the germline V gene, CDR1 is SGHDN and CDR2 is FVKESK. This CDR3 spans 16 amino acids. The ends were cut back, 0 bases at V and 0 bases at J, with 11 bases in the middle. The CDR3: CASSQELGRVNTEAFF. For the CDR3, the DNA is TGTGCCAGCAGCCAAGAATTGGGCAGGGTGAACACTGAAGCTTTCTTT.

J is TRBJ2-7 and V is TRBV27, with 7 bases that match TRBD1. The CDR3 is 15 amino acids. Losses at the gene ends were 8 bases for V and 2 bases for J; bases not matched to a gene: 12. From germline, CDR1 is MNHEY and CDR2 SMNVEV (reference sequence). CDR3 protein: CASSHRGPDPYEQYF. For the CDR3, the DNA is TGTGCCAGCTCTCACAGGGGCCCTGACCCCTACGAGCAGTACTTC.

The V call is TRBV6-1, the J call TRBJ1-1; D gene uncertain. Germline lookup yields CDR1 MNHNS and CDR2 SASEGT. This CDR3 region has 10 residues. V was clipped by 5 bases and J by 11 bases, with 9 bases between them. For the CDR3, the DNA is TGTGCCAGCAGTCTAGGTGGGGCTTTCTTT. Its protein product is CASSLGGAFF.

The rearrangement uses TRBV6-5 and TRBJ2-7; D is undetermined. This CDR3 is 13 amino acids long. V was shortened by 5 bases and J by 6 bases, with 14 bases between the two germline ends. Germline CDR1 MNHEY, CDR2 SVGAGI. The CDR3 DNA is TGTGCCAGCAGTCCAGCAGGTCTCCGCGAGCAGTACTTC. This translates into CASSPAGLREQYF.

This chain connects TRBV2 to TRBJ2-5; tentative D call: TRBD2 (6 bases). V dropped 4 bases and J dropped 7 bases, with 13 bases sitting between them. Germline V gene lookup returns CDR1 SNHLY and CDR2 FYNNEI. The CDR3 loop spans 13 amino acids. The DNA of the CDR3 is TGTGCCAGCAGTGGGGACTCCGTACGGACCCAGTACTTC. Its protein is CASSGDSVRTQYF.

This rearrangement joins TRBV28 to TRBJ1-2; 8 bases agree with TRBD1. CDR1 is MDHEN and CDR2 is SYDVKM in the germline V gene. V gave up 6 bases and J gave up 3 bases; unmatched junction bases: 3. This CDR3 spans 13 amino acids. In nucleotides, the CDR3 is TGTGCCAGCAGGTCAGGGGGCTACTATGGCTACACCTTC. It is translated as CASRSGGYYGYTF.

The CDR3 loop reads CASKIASYGYTEAFF. In nucleotides, the CDR3 is TGTGCCAGTAAAATTGCCTCTTACGGGTACACTGAAGCTTTCTTT. V usage is TRBV19 and J usage is TRBJ1-1; the D is unclear. This CDR3 has 15 amino acids. Per germline, CDR1 LNHDA and CDR2 SQIVND (reference sequence). V shed 7 bases and J shed 3 bases, with 18 bases lying between them.

V usage is TRBV9 and J usage is TRBJ2-7; TRBD2 aligns across 8 bases. Germline V CDR1 and CDR2: SGDLS, YYNGEE. With 4 bases clipped from V and 4 bases from J, the junction kept 16 bases outside the gene matches. This CDR3 contains 17 residues. CDR3 in amino acids: CASSRLEGAGELYEQYF. CDR3 bases: TGTGCCAGCAGCCGGCTAGAGGGAGCGGGGGAGCTTTACGAGCAGTACTTC.

The V call is TRBV25-1, the J call TRBJ1-5; TRBD1 might be the D (6 bases). Germline CDR1 MGHDK, CDR2 SYGVNS. Trimming took 7 bases from V and 0 from J, leaving 19 bases between them. The length of the CDR3 is 17 residues. The chain's CDR3 is CASTTGGQRHSNQPQHF. In nucleotides, the CDR3 is TGTGCCAGCACCACAGGAGGACAGAGACATAGCAATCAGCCCCAGCATTTT.

This chain connects TRBV29-1 to TRBJ1-3; 7 bases line up with TRBD1. V shed 4 bases and J 7 bases; nucleotides not matched to a gene: 10. Germline CDR1 is SQVTM and CDR2 is ANQGSEA. The CDR3 runs 14 residues. This chain's CDR3 is CSVATGDNWNTIYF. CDR3 DNA sequence: TGCAGCGTTGCCACAGGGGATAATTGGAACACCATATATTTT.

This chain uses TRBV30 with TRBJ2-7; D is possibly TRBD1 (5 bases). The V gene lost 1 base and the J gene lost 5 bases, with 15 bases spanning the gap. The CDR3 runs 14 residues. Germline-derived CDR1 and CDR2 are GTSNPN and SVGIG (reference sequence). The CDR3 region has the DNA TGTGCCTGGAGTGCGCAGGGTATCAGGGACGAGCAGTACTTC. As protein: CAWSAQGIRDEQYF.

This rearrangement joins TRBV7-9 to TRBJ1-2; the D gene is possibly TRBD1 (6 bases). This CDR3 has 13 residues. Germline V lookup: CDR1 SEHNR, CDR2 FQNEAQ (reference sequence). V was shortened by 5 bases and J by 6 bases, with 13 bases between the two germline ends. The CDR3 reads CASSLDRINGYTF. Here the CDR3 DNA reads TGTGCCAGCAGCCTGGACAGAATAAATGGCTACACCTTC.

This chain joins TRBV7-3 and TRBJ2-7, with 12 bases fitting TRBD1. The CDR3 length is 16 residues. Germline lookup yields CDR1 SGHTA and CDR2 FQGTGA. V lost 2 bases, J lost 5 bases, and 7 bases stayed unmatched. In DNA form, the CDR3 reads TGTGCCAGCAGCTTAGAGGGACAGGGGGCGGCCAACGAGCAGTACTTC. It yields the protein CASSLEGQGAANEQYF.

The chain links TRBV5-4 to TRBJ2-5; weak D call: TRBD2 (6 bases). The last part of the DNA fits TRBJ2-7 better; the J call may be wrong. The germline V gene has CDR1 SGHNT and CDR2 YYREEE (reference sequence). CDR3 length: 15 residues. The CDR3 DNA reads TGTGCCAGCAGCCCTCGGGAGATGGTTGGCTCCGAGCAGTACTTC. Its translation: CASSPREMVGSEQYF.

This chain connects TRBV7-9 to TRBJ1-1, with D perhaps matching TRBD1 (5 bases). The ends were cut back, 2 bases at V and 5 bases at J, with 9 bases in the middle. CDR1 and CDR2 from the germline V gene are SEHNR and FQNEAQ (reference sequence). This CDR3 spans 13 amino acids. In DNA form, the CDR3 reads TGTGCCAGCAGCTTACGGGGGTGGACTGAAGCTTTCTTT. It encodes CASSLRGWTEAFF.

The chain has TRBV7-3 and TRBJ2-6; 11 bases line up with TRBD2. The CDR3 has 20 residues. Per the germline V gene, CDR1 is SGHTA and CDR2 is FQGTGA. Trimming took 3 bases from V and 0 from J; bases not matched to a gene: 10. Here the CDR3 DNA reads TGTGCCAGCAGCTTTAGCGGGGGGGTTTATAGCAGCTCTGGGGCCAACGTCCTGACTTTC. It is translated as CASSFSGGVYSSSGANVLTF.

The chain joins TRBV4-1 to TRBJ2-2; possible D gene TRBD1, 5 bases. Between the trimmed V and J ends, which lost 0 bases and 5 bases, there was a span of 13 bases. The CDR3 extends over 16 amino acids. Germline V gives CDR1 MGHRA, CDR2 YSYEKL. The CDR3 DNA is TGCGCCAGCAGCCAAGATATCCAGGGTGGGACCGGGGAGCTGTTTTTT. This translates into CASSQDIQGGTGELFF.

The V call is TRBV25-1, the J call TRBJ1-4; TRBD1 agrees at 10 bases. The CDR3 has 15 residues. The germline V gene encodes CDR1 MGHDK and CDR2 SYGVNS. Germline trimming cut 4 bases from V and 8 bases from J; bases unmatched to any gene: 7. The CDR3 nucleotides read TGTGCCAGCAGTGGAAGGACAGGGGGAAGGGAAAAACTGTTTTTT. Translating it yields CASSGRTGGREKLFF. Supplemented by reference TRBV25-1 and TRBJ1-4, the full variable domain reads EADIYQTPRYLVIGTGKKITLECSQTMGHDKMYWYQQDPGMELHLIHYSYGVNSTEKGDLSSESTVSRIRTEHFPLTLESARPSHTSQYLCASSGRTGGREKLFFGSGTQLSVL.

Notes on this clone: The junction and the germline gene differ at one end; a read error may be behind it. V and J are TRBV7-7 and TRBJ2-7, with TRBD2 matching 15 bases. From germline, CDR1 is SSHAT and CDR2 FNYEAQ (reference sequence). The length of the CDR3 is 14 residues. CDR3 sequence reads: CASSPGLAGGEQYF. CDR3 nucleotide sequence: TGTGCTAGCAGCCCGGGACTAGCGGGAGGCGAGCAGTACTTC. The full variable domain, in which reference TRBV7-7 and TRBJ2-7 provide the parts outside the CDR3, is GAGVSQSPRYKVTKRGQDVTLRCDPISSHATLYWYQQALGQGPEFLTYFNYEAQPDKSGLPSDRFSAERPEGSISTLTIQRTEQRDSAMYRCASSPGLAGGEQYFGPGTRLTVT.